Described below is a single TCR beta chain sequence and its context. The entry originates in a study of CD8 T cells in Susac syndrome. In the multiple sclerosis control group, patients were treatment-naive and had stable or active relapsing-remitting disease. TEMRA cells were enriched by FACS, and CD4+ and CD8+ T cells were negatively isolated. CDR1 is LGHNA, CDR2 YNFKEQ, per germline. The ends lost 0 bases at V and 6 bases at J; junction bases unmatched: 13. The CDR3 has 19 amino acids. A quantity of roughly 0.5 to 1 ug RNA underwent reverse transcription using random hexamers. TCRdb re-derived calls from the immunoSEQ multiplex PCR reads in MiXCR, one entry per CDR3 protein. The data contain about 300,000 distinct CDR3 sequences, roughly 85% of them singletons.

The sequenced sample consisted of CD8+ T cells from PBMCs. The gene calls are TRBV4-2 and TRBJ2-3; TRBD2 agrees at 12 bases. This TCR derives from a human donor with multiple sclerosis. As DNA, the CDR3 is TGTGCCAGCAGCCAAGATATGAACCTAGCGGGAGGGCCTATGGATACGCAGTATTTT. It specifies CASSQDMNLAGGPMDTQYF.